A selection of T cell receptor beta chains follows, all from one sample in a study of T cell responses to AZD1222 COVID-19 vaccine. Repertoires were generated with immunoSEQ multiplex PCR, while TCRdb's copy carries only in-frame clones and drops some. In the table there are about 110,000 clones, roughly 87% of which are singletons. The input for sequencing was peripheral blood, taken on day 0 of AZD1222 vaccination. These receptors originate from an adult in good health. Both conserved end residues are part of each CDR3. A D gene is named only where the DNA matches it firmly. Part of the rows lack a size; the others show once, few, many or a class for expanded clones.

>TRBV5-6|TRBD2|.|TRBJ2-3
CASSFPGLADTQYF
TGTGCCAGCAGCTTCCCGGGACTAGCAGATACGCAGTATTTT
>TRBV19|.|.|TRBJ1-5
CASSIGQSDRKPQHF
TGTGCCAGTAGTATAGGACAGTCGGATAGAAAGCCCCAGCATTTT
>TRBV11-1|.|.|TRBJ1-6
CASSQWADSPLHF
TGTGCCAGCAGCCAATGGGCCGATTCACCCCTCCACTTT
>TRBV12-3/TRBV12-4|.|.|TRBJ2-3
CASRSSTDTQYF
TGTGCCAGCCGATCCAGCACAGATACGCAGTATTTT
>TRBV28|.|.|TRBJ1-1
CASSFFVTEAFF
TGTGCCAGCAGTTTTTTTGTCACTGAAGCTTTCTTT
>TRBV7-9|TRBD1|.|TRBJ1-5
CASTVTGGNQPQHF
TGTGCCAGCACCGTGACAGGGGGGAATCAGCCCCAGCATTTT
>TRBV6-1|.|.|TRBJ2-2
CASSEYVSNTGELFF
TGTGCCAGCAGTGAATATGTCAGCAACACCGGGGAGCTGTTTTTT
>TRBV5-1|.|.|TRBJ1-2
CASTQTGGAYGYTF
TGCGCCAGCACCCAAACGGGGGGCGCCTATGGCTACACCTTC
>TRBV9|.|few|TRBJ2-2
CASSPRDSGTGELFF
TGTGCCAGCAGCCCAAGGGACTCTGGAACCGGGGAGCTGTTTTTT
>TRBV2|TRBD2|.|TRBJ2-1
CASRYPGTSGGSSYNEQFF
TGTGCCAGCCGCTACCCCGGGACTAGCGGGGGGAGCTCCTACAATGAGCAGTTCTTC
>TRBV12-3/TRBV12-4|.|.|TRBJ1-1
CASSSEGSTEAFF
TGTGCCAGCAGTTCTGAGGGGAGCACTGAAGCTTTCTTT
>TRBV5-4|.|.|TRBJ2-1
CASSLPNRNEQFF
TGTGCCAGCAGCTTGCCGAACCGAAATGAGCAGTTCTTC
>TRBV9|.|.|TRBJ2-7
CASSVEGYEQYF
TGTGCCAGCAGCGTAGAGGGTTACGAGCAGTACTTC
>TRBV18|.|.|TRBJ1-2
CASSREGDSNYGYTF
TGTGCCAGCTCAAGGGAGGGCGACTCTAACTATGGCTACACCTTC
>TRBV5-1|TRBD2|.|TRBJ2-7
CASSLSGSAHEQYF
TGCGCCAGCAGCCTTAGCGGGAGTGCGCACGAGCAGTACTTC
>TRBV7-9|TRBD1|.|TRBJ1-4
CASSQTGVNREKLFF
TGTGCCAGCAGCCAGACAGGGGTTAATCGCGAAAAACTGTTTTTT
>TRBV7-2|.|.|TRBJ1-6
CASSSLRGLGNSPLHF
TGTGCCAGCAGCTCCCTCAGGGGACTGGGCAATTCACCCCTCCACTTT